What follows describes a single TCR beta chain. The antigen is unknown. Germline loops: CDR1 MDHEN, CDR2 SYDVKM. The CDR3 is 15 residues long. V lost 10 bases and J lost 4; bases outside the gene matches: 11. This sample was included in a study of circulating tumor DNA in untreated peripheral T-cell lymphoma. Profiling relied on immunoSEQ multiplex PCR, and the TCRdb table lists in-frame clones only, not all of them. The sample has approximately 2,500 clones, roughly 86% seen once; the top ten hold around a third. Before treatment, baseline tumor tissue was collected for sequencing. General study findings and limits: Tumor-specific clonotypes were found in approximately 82% of patients.

This chain links TRBV28 with TRBJ1-1, with TRBD1 identical over 11 bases. This clonotype was obtained from a human donor with peripheral T-cell lymphoma. Sequencing was carried out using tumor tissue. CDR3 in amino acids: CATTSPGTGGTEAFF. The CDR3 coding sequence is TGTGCCACCACCTCCCCCGGGACAGGGGGCACTGAAGCTTTCTTT.